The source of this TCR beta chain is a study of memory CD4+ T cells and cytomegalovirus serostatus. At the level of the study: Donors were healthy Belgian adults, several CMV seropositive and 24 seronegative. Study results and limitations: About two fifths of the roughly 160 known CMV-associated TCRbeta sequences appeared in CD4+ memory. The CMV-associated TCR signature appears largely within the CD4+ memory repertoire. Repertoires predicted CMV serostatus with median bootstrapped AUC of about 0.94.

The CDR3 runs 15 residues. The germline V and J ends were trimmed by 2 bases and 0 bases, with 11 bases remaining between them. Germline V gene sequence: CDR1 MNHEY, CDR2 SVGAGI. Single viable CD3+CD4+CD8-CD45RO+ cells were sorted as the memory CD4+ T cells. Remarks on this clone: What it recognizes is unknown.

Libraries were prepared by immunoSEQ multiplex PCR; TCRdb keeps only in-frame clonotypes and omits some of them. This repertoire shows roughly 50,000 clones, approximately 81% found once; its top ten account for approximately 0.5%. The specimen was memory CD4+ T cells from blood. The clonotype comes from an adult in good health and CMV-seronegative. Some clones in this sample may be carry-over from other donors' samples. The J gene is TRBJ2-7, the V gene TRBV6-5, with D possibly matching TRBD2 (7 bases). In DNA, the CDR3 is TGTGCCAGCAGTTACGCGGGGGCGAGCTCCTACGAGCAGTACTTC. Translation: CASSYAGASSYEQYF.